The source of this TCR beta chain is a study of T cells in Graves' hyperthyroidism and ophthalmopathy (dated by TCRdb to the late 2010s). About the full investigation: Peripheral blood was sampled at the time of initial diagnosis, prior to any treatment. To identify distinguishing TCR V-J signatures, a discovery cohort of 100 patients was used, comprising some 45 with Graves' ophthalmopathy and around 60 with stable Graves' hyperthyroidism. Once sampling was done, hyperthyroidism patients were given methimazole at a starting dose of 30 mg daily, whereas ophthalmopathy patients were given high-dose intravenous methylprednisolone. The study also compared thyroid tissue and blood T-cell repertoires from about six Graves' hyperthyroidism patients. The 100 discovery patients were divided at random into training and test sets in a 7:3 ratio. According to the paper, TCR Vbeta CDR3 sequencing was carried out on some 130 peripheral blood samples, which came from under 50 ophthalmopathy, roughly 75 hyperthyroidism and approximately 17 progressor patients. Whether ophthalmopathy could be predicted prospectively was tested in an independent validation cohort made up of about 20 hyperthyroidism patients plus 17 patients who later progressed to ophthalmopathy. What the work shows at the level of the full study, not this receptor alone: Most expanded thyroid clonotypes (frequency above 0.001) were also detected in blood, suggesting blood repertoires may reflect thyroid immune responses. Sample size was not statistically predetermined, and blinding of investigators to group allocation was not performed. In cross-validation, a model built on a 13 V-J signature told ophthalmopathy apart from stable hyperthyroidism with 87.88% sensitivity and about 81% specificity, and in testing the same model reached 80%/75%. In validation, the model predicted progression to ophthalmopathy a median of about 6.8 months before onset, with roughly 68% sensitivity and roughly 79% specificity.

Moderately to severely active disease, a Clinical Activity Score of at least 3, a NOSPECS grade of at least 4, and a duration under 3 months were present in ophthalmopathy patients. Any patient with an uncontrolled infection, another autoimmune disease, pregnancy or lactation was excluded. Clinical symptoms, serum thyroxine and TRAb, thyroid ultrasound, and orbital computed tomography formed the basis for the diagnoses. PBMCs were separated from roughly 10 ml of fresh peripheral blood using Ficoll-Paque density gradient centrifugation. Trizol reagent was used to extract total RNA, and RNA quality was then checked on an Agilent 2100 Bioanalyzer. TCR beta CDR3 regions were amplified from RNA transcripts. For the first round of RT-PCR on the TCR CDR3, the HTBI primer set was used together with the Qiagen OneStep RT-PCR kit. The libraries were constructed in a second round of multiplex PCR and then size-selected and purified. Libraries were sequenced paired-end with 100 bp reads on an Illumina HiSeq2000. Per the source publication's procedure: SOAPnuke was used to process the raw data, with reads discarded if the reads contained adapters or uncalled bases, had a mean Phred below 15, or lacked an exact constant-primer or identifier match. COPE v1.2.5 was used to merge the high-quality paired reads, and each unique nucleotide sequence was defined as a clonotype. Clonotypes were aligned to IMGT TRBV, TRBD and TRBJ reference segments using MiTCR v1.1. The analysis included only V-J combinations with a frequency above 0.0001, which together covered roughly 99% of the repertoires. The TCS score was defined as the ratio of F50 (clonal expansion) to E x V (chaos), calculated using BLOSUM62-based TCRdist between CDR3 peptides within each V-J. Welch's t-statistics and random forest reduced roughly 500 V-J features to about 13, which were used in a naive Bayes classifier (R e1071). Using fastp at Q25 and MiXCR, TCRdb reprocessed the public reads and kept productive beta chains. Entries that share a CDR3 protein sequence are merged under the most common genes and DNA. These V and J calls originate from TCRdb's pipeline instead of the authors' own analysis. For this sample the table gives about 530,000 distinct CDR3 sequences, of which over 15% were detected only once. Together, the top ten hold approximately 16% of the sample.

The trim is 0 bases for V and 1 base for J, with a gap of 10 bases between the germline ends. CDR3 length: 15 amino acids, cysteine to phenylalanine. Only the CDR3 DNA is retained, 45 bases long and in frame from the first base. CDR1 and CDR2, per the germline V gene (reference sequence), are SGHKS and YYEKEE. Remarks on this clonotype: Its binding antigen is unknown. No clone much larger than this one lies a single base away; base qualities are absent.

The sequence joins TRBV5-5 to TRBJ1-1; no confident D gene assignment can be made. The TCR comes from a woman under 30 with Graves' ophthalmopathy. Material: blood. Here the CDR3 is given as CASSLDPQTNTEAFF. The nucleotides read TGTGCCAGCAGCTTGGATCCGCAGACGAACACTGAAGCTTTCTTT.